This TCR beta chain was retrieved from a study of T cell changes during pregnancy in multiple sclerosis. Trimming cost V 4 bases and J 5 bases, with 11 bases left between them. This CDR3 is built from 14 residues. CDR1 is MDHEN, CDR2 SYDVKM, per germline. TCRdb's copy holds only in-frame clones and misses some; the assay was immunoSEQ multiplex PCR. Of some 40,000 clones in the sample, around 90% are singletons; the top ten hold around 0.39%. The material sequenced was CD4+ T cells from peripheral blood mononuclear cells, taken in the third trimester of pregnancy. The V and J genes are TRBV28 and TRBJ2-2, with D tentatively TRBD1 (6 bases). The source is a female donor in good health, enrolled as a control in a pregnancy study. CDR3 sequence reads: CASSSYRVTGELFF. The CDR3 DNA follows: TGTGCCAGCAGTTCCTACAGGGTAACCGGGGAGCTGTTTTTT.